Here is one T cell receptor beta chain with its context. Treatment of the sample: 19 received Ad26.COV2.S at low or high dose, single or two shots; several received placebo; per-sample allocation not given. Vaccine and placebo recipients were sampled on day 63 after the first injection. The source of the sample is a study of Ad26.COV2.S vaccination and SARS-CoV-2 variants. The repertoire was sequenced with immunoSEQ multiplex PCR; TCRdb's copy has only in-frame clones and lacks some. In the table there are approximately 400,000 clones, more than 75% of which are singletons. Germline assignment: CDR1 SGHTA and CDR2 FQGNSA. V lost 10 bases and J lost 5, with 17 bases in between. The CDR3 covers 13 residues.

The material was peripheral blood, obtained in a trial of Ad26.COV2.S vaccine versus placebo. The TCR sequence derives from a person between 18 and 60 years old who received the Ad26.COV2.S COVID-19 vaccine or a placebo. J is TRBJ2-5 and V is TRBV7-2; D possibly uses TRBD1 or TRBD2 (6 bases each). In DNA form, the CDR3 reads TGTGCCACCGGACTATACCAGGGGGAGACCCAGTACTTC. Translation: CATGLYQGETQYF.